Each of the 18 T cell receptor beta chains below was sequenced from the same sample in a study of blood T cells in healthy people across ages. Through a sample-barcoded 5' primer and a J-beta primer mix, a second PCR was run for roughly 7 to 11 cycles. TCRdb analysed the 5' RACE reads with MiXCR anew, one entry per CDR3 protein. This sample yields 750,000 to 950,000 distinct CDR3 sequences, of which 40% to 65% are seen a single time; about two fifths belongs to the top ten. The sequenced sample consisted of blood. The receptors were sampled from a man older than 75 in good health.

This rearrangement joins TRBV5-1 to TRBJ2-2, with D unclear. This CDR3 spans 16 amino acids. Germline V gene sequence: CDR1 SGHRS, CDR2 YFSETQ. With 0 bases removed from V and 3 bases from J, the gap between germline ends came to 12 bases. In DNA form, the CDR3 reads TGCGCCAGCAGCTTGGTAGGCAGGAGCCACACCGGGGAGCTGTTTTTT. As protein: CASSLVGRSHTGELFF.

This clonotype is a singleton in its sample. J is TRBJ2-3 and V is TRBV18, with 7 bases fitting TRBD1. CDR1 is KGHSH and CDR2 is LQKENI in the germline V gene. V lost 4 bases to trimming and J lost 4 bases; unmatched junction nucleotides: 8. The CDR3 has 15 amino acids. CDR3 in amino acids: CASSLKTGISDTQYF. In nucleotides, the CDR3 is TGTGCCAGCTCACTGAAGACAGGGATTTCAGATACGCAGTATTTT. Filled out from reference TRBV18 and TRBJ2-3, the complete variable domain reads NAGVMQNPRHLVRRRGQEARLRCSPMKGHSHVYWYRQLPEEGLKFMVYLQKENIIDESGMPKERFSAEFPKEGPSILRIQQVVRGDSAAYFCASSLKTGISDTQYFGPGTRLTVL.

The chain joins TRBV4-1 to TRBJ2-7, with TRBD2 matching 11 bases. Germline V CDR1 and CDR2: MGHRA, YSYEKL. CDR3 length: 15 amino acids. The ends lost 3 bases at V and 3 bases at J; junction bases unmatched: 4. CDR3 sequence reads: CASSHETSGIYEQYF. The CDR3 coding sequence is TGCGCCAGCAGCCATGAGACTAGCGGGATCTACGAGCAGTACTTC.

The table lists this clonotype with a few counts. V gene TRBV12-3 or TRBV12-4 combines with J gene TRBJ2-1; tentatively, D is TRBD2 (6 bases). The CDR3 contains 15 residues. Trimming left V 7 bases short and J 5 bases short, with 18 bases between. The CDR3 coding sequence is TGTGCCAGCACCTTCCTTCTAGCGCCTAACAATGAGCAGTTCTTC. This sequence encodes CASTFLLAPNNEQFF.

The chain is built from TRBV20-1 and TRBJ2-5; D is unclear. There are 13 residues in the CDR3. The germline V gene encodes CDR1 DFQATT and CDR2 SNEGSKA (reference sequence). V lost 6 bases and J 2 bases, leaving 13 bases between the germline ends. CDR3 loop: CSALSLGQETQYF. Written as DNA, the CDR3 is TGCAGTGCCCTAAGTCTGGGTCAAGAGACCCAGTACTTC.

The chain couples TRBV20-1 to TRBJ2-5; TRBD1 matches 8 bases. V was pared by 4 bases and J by 1 base, with 8 bases of the junction left unmatched. Germline V lookup: CDR1 DFQATT, CDR2 SNEGSKA (reference sequence). The CDR3 totals 15 residues. The CDR3 reads CSAMSFQGAQETQYF. For the CDR3, the DNA is TGCAGTGCTATGTCCTTTCAGGGGGCCCAAGAGACCCAGTACTTC.

This clonotype was counted at least ten times. CDR3 in DNA: TGTGCCAGCAGCGTAGCTGGTGGTAGCGGGAGGTACGAGCAGTACTTC. As protein: CASSVAGGSGRYEQYF. The rearrangement joins TRBV9 to TRBJ2-7, with 10 bases identical to TRBD2. Germline-derived CDR1 and CDR2 are SGDLS and YYNGEE. This CDR3 spans 16 amino acids. Trimming at V came to 0 bases and at J to 4 bases, leaving 7 bases not matched to a gene.

This chain uses TRBV20-1 with TRBJ2-7, with D possibly TRBD2 on 5 matching bases. Deletions cut 5 bases from V and 2 bases from J, with 10 bases between. CDR1 is DFQATT, CDR2 SNEGSKA, per germline (reference sequence). CDR3 size: 12 residues. CDR3 nucleotides: TGCAGTGCTGGCGGGCATACCTACGAGCAGTACTTC. Its protein is CSAGGHTYEQYF.

The rearrangement joins TRBV20-1 to TRBJ2-7; 14 bases match TRBD2. Judging by the DNA end, TRBJ2-5 fits better; the J call may be wrong. The V gene's germline CDR1 is DFQATT and CDR2 SNEGSKA (reference sequence). This CDR3 contains 16 residues. CDR3 coding DNA: TGCAGTGCCGCCGGGACTAGCGGGAGAAGCGGAGAGACCCAGTACTTC. Translation: CSAAGTSGRSGETQYF.

This chain uses TRBV20-1 with TRBJ2-1; possibly TRBD2 for D (5 bases). Looked up from germline, CDR1 is DFQATT and CDR2 is SNEGSKA (reference sequence). Trimming stripped 2 bases from V and 10 bases from J, with 12 bases between. CDR3 length: 12 residues. The CDR3 loop reads CSARTIAREQFF. The CDR3 DNA reads TGCAGTGCTAGAACGATAGCGCGGGAGCAGTTCTTC.

The chain couples TRBV6-5 to TRBJ2-5, with D perhaps matching TRBD2 (5 bases). Trimming removed 8 bases at V and 5 bases at J, with 9 bases between. The CDR3 spans 11 residues. The germline V gene encodes CDR1 MNHEY and CDR2 SVGAGI. This chain's CDR3 is CASRGVETQYF. The CDR3, as DNA: TGTGCCAGCCGGGGTGTCGAGACCCAGTACTTC.

This clonotype was seen a few times. The chain is built from TRBV20-1 and TRBJ2-7; D remains unclear. CDR1 and CDR2 from the germline V gene are DFQATT and SNEGSKA (reference sequence). The V end was cut by 0 bases, the J end by 2 bases, with 17 bases between. The CDR3 consists of 16 residues. The CDR3 coding sequence is TGCAGTGCTAGAGATTTGTTAGGCACTCAAGCCTACGAGCAGTACTTC. Amino acid sequence: CSARDLLGTQAYEQYF.

The chain carries TRBV28 and TRBJ1-1; D is uncertain. The ends were cut back, 7 bases at V and 1 base at J, with 13 bases in the middle. The CDR3 extends over 14 amino acids. Germline CDR1 is MDHEN and CDR2 is SYDVKM. DNA for the CDR3: TGTGCCAGCACCAACGGAGGGAGGAACACTGAAGCTTTCTTT. It yields the protein CASTNGGRNTEAFF.

CDR3 in amino acids: CAIRPSGAGTSTEAFF. In DNA form, the CDR3 reads TGTGCCATCAGGCCGAGCGGAGCAGGGACGAGCACTGAAGCTTTCTTT. The chain links TRBV10-3 to TRBJ1-1, with D perhaps TRBD1 (5 bases). CDR3 length: 16 amino acids. The V end lost 6 bases, the J end lost 4 bases, and 21 bases lay between the germline ends. The germline gives CDR1 ENHRY, CDR2 SYGVKD.

The rearrangement joins TRBV20-1 to TRBJ2-7, with D possibly called TRBD1 or TRBD2 (5 bases each). The DNA end lines up better with TRBJ2-5; the J call may be wrong. From germline, CDR1 is DFQATT and CDR2 SNEGSKA (reference sequence). The CDR3 is made up of 13 amino acids. The CDR3: CSARRDAGGTQYF. The CDR3 bases are TGCAGTGCTAGACGGGACGCGGGTGGGACCCAGTACTTC.

The rearrangement joins TRBV20-1 to TRBJ1-1; D is undetermined. V lost 6 bases and J lost 5, with 22 bases in between. Germline V gene data show CDR1 as DFQATT and CDR2 as SNEGSKA (reference sequence). The CDR3 length is 15 residues. CDR3 region: CSAKLSQPGGTEAFF. The CDR3 DNA follows: TGCAGTGCCAAGTTATCGCAACCCGGCGGGACTGAAGCTTTCTTT.

A note on this clonotype: A junction end diverges from the germline sequence, so it may reflect a read error. The J gene is TRBJ1-1, the V gene TRBV7-2; D unresolved. The CDR3 loop spans 13 amino acids. Looked up from germline, CDR1 is SGHTA and CDR2 is FQGNSA. This chain's CDR3 is CANSLAQGTEAFF. Written as DNA, the CDR3 is TGTGCCAACAGCTTAGCGCAAGGGACTGAAGCTTTCTTT. The complete variable domain, with remaining parts taken from reference TRBV7-2 and TRBJ1-1, reads GAGVSQSPSNKVTEKGKDVELRCDPISGHTALYWYRQSLGQGLEFLIYFQGNSAPDKSGLPSDRFSAERTGGSVSTLTIQRTQQEDSAVYLCANSLAQGTEAFFGQGTRLTVV.

This clonotype was counted between two and nine times. The CDR3 loop reads CAISEGLAGVGEQYF. CDR3 in DNA: TGTGCCATCAGTGAGGGACTAGCGGGAGTCGGCGAGCAGTACTTC. The V and J genes are TRBV10-3 and TRBJ2-7; TRBD2 agrees at 13 bases. The CDR3 sequence is 15 residues long. Trimming at V came to 2 bases and at J to 6 bases, leaving 4 bases not matched to a gene. Germline V gene lookup returns CDR1 ENHRY and CDR2 SYGVKD.